The 10 T cell receptor beta chains listed next were all sequenced from one sample in a study of T cells in Graves' hyperthyroidism and ophthalmopathy. Template material for amplifying TCR beta CDR3 regions consisted of RNA transcripts. Carried out on the TCR CDR3, a first-round RT-PCR used the HTBI primer set. One entry per CDR3 protein, called by TCRdb with MiXCR from the multiplex PCR reads. The sample has 400,000 or so distinct CDR3 sequences, around 15% seen once. Sequenced: blood. These receptors all come from a woman in her 30s with Graves' ophthalmopathy.

There are many counts of this clonotype. J is TRBJ2-1 and V is TRBV4-1; a possible D gene is TRBD2 (5 bases). Trimming took off 2 bases at V and 0 bases at J, with 14 bases between the two ends. Germline loops: CDR1 MGHRA, CDR2 YSYEKL. The CDR3 has 17 residues. The CDR3 is CASSQRLLPSSYNEQFF. The CDR3, as DNA: TGCGCCAGCAGCCAAAGACTACTCCCGAGCTCCTACAATGAGCAGTTCTTC.

This clonotype has a handful of counts. The rearrangement joins TRBV6-5 to TRBJ2-7, with TRBD1 matching over 9 bases. The CDR3 contains 17 residues. The V gene's germline CDR1 is MNHEY and CDR2 SVGAGI. V lost 0 bases, J lost 7 bases, and 13 bases stayed unmatched. The CDR3 loop is CASSYSSPGQGLQEQYF. The CDR3 DNA reads as TGTGCCAGCAGTTACTCGTCCCCGGGACAGGGTCTTCAGGAGCAGTACTTC.

This clonotype showed up many times. The chain recombines TRBV2 with TRBJ2-1, with D perhaps matching TRBD1 (6 bases). The V gene lost 6 bases and the J gene lost 0 bases, with 12 bases spanning the gap. The germline V gene has CDR1 SNHLY and CDR2 FYNNEI. The length of the CDR3 is 15 residues. The chain's CDR3 is CASRARGISYNEQFF. The CDR3 coding sequence is TGTGCCAGCAGGGCTAGGGGGATCTCCTACAATGAGCAGTTCTTC.

The V gene is TRBV29-1, the J gene TRBJ2-7; 9 nucleotides align to TRBD1. The V and J ends lost 5 bases and 4 bases, in that order; junction bases with no gene match: 15. Looked up from germline, CDR1 is SQVTM and CDR2 is ANQGSEA. This CDR3 is built from 16 residues. The CDR3 spells CSVTPSTGTGYYEQYF. The CDR3 bases are TGCAGCGTTACACCCTCCACCGGGACAGGGTATTACGAGCAGTACTTC.

This clonotype was seen repeatedly, ten times or more. The chain uses TRBV3-1 and TRBJ1-3, with D hard to call. V gave up 3 bases and J gave up 4 bases, with 10 bases separating them. CDR3 length equals 14 residues. CDR1 is LGHDT and CDR2 is YNNKEL in the germline V gene (reference sequence). CDR3 protein: CASSQAIGGNTIYF. The CDR3 nucleotides read TGTGCCAGCAGCCAGGCCATTGGGGGAAACACCATATATTTT.

In this sample, this clonotype turned up many times. The rearrangement uses TRBV20-1 and TRBJ1-5, with 8 bases that match TRBD1. The V segment lost 1 base and the J segment 4 bases; nucleotides outside the gene matches: 6. The CDR3 is made up of 15 amino acids. The V gene's germline CDR1 is DFQATT and CDR2 SNEGSKA (reference sequence). Here the CDR3 reads CSARAIYRGNQPQHF. The CDR3 bases are TGCAGTGCTAGAGCCATATACAGGGGGAATCAGCCCCAGCATTTT.

A few counts support this clonotype. This chain links TRBV29-1 with TRBJ2-7, with TRBD2 identical over 11 bases. The V segment lost 2 bases and the J segment 7 bases; nucleotides outside the gene matches: 7. The CDR3 length is 14 residues. Germline V gene data show CDR1 as SQVTM and CDR2 as ANQGSEA. The CDR3 spells CSVETSGGLWEQYF. CDR3 sequence (DNA): TGCAGCGTTGAAACTAGCGGGGGCCTCTGGGAGCAGTACTTC.

The table lists this clonotype with many counts. The genes are TRBV2 and TRBJ2-7; D possibly corresponds to TRBD2 (5 bases). The CDR3 length is 14 residues. Trimming left V 6 bases short and J 0 bases short, with 12 bases between. From germline, CDR1 is SNHLY and CDR2 FYNNEI. DNA of the CDR3: TGTGCCAGCAGGGCGGGTCACAGCTCCTACGAGCAGTACTTC. Translated: CASRAGHSSYEQYF.

This clonotype showed up just a few times. This chain links TRBV6-5 with TRBJ2-1; 11 bases are a match to TRBD2. Trimming took 5 bases from V and 7 from J; bases not matched to a gene: 7. The germline V gene encodes CDR1 MNHEY and CDR2 SVGAGI. CDR3 size: 15 residues. The CDR3 protein is CASSILAGEENEQFF. The CDR3 DNA reads TGTGCCAGCAGTATACTAGCGGGGGAGGAGAATGAGCAGTTCTTC.

The sample holds many counts of this clonotype. The chain employs TRBV20-1 and TRBJ1-5; possibly TRBD1 for D (6 bases). The CDR3 has 12 residues. Germline V gene sequence: CDR1 DFQATT, CDR2 SNEGSKA (reference sequence). Trimming took off 6 bases at V and 6 bases at J, with 12 bases between the two ends. In nucleotides, the CDR3 is TGCAGTGCACGCGAGGGGGTTCAGCCCCAGCATTTT. This translates into CSAREGVQPQHF.